This TCR beta chain originates from a study of regulatory T cells in long-lasting Graves disease. The germline CDR1 and CDR2 sequences are MGHRA and YSYEKL. Trimming pared 1 base from V and 2 bases from J, leaving 9 bases between. The CDR3 runs 14 residues. Time point described: newly diagnosed GD, antithyroid drugs for less than 3 months. PBMC RNA was the source of the TCR library. This clonotype was counted a few times. Arm-PCR with iRepertoire HTBI primers amplified the CDR3 regions for these TCR beta libraries. TCRdb used MiXCR to reprocess the multiplex PCR reads, holding one entry per CDR3 protein. The data hold 560,000 or so distinct CDR3 sequences, with more than 15% observed a single time. These same records also appear under a second study, on T cells in Graves' hyperthyroidism and ophthalmopathy. According to that study: Each patient was aged 18 to 65 and had newly diagnosed hyperthyroidism of under 2 months' duration. Exclusion of patients followed from uncontrolled infection, other autoimmune disease, pregnancy or lactation. The HTBI set primed first-round TCR CDR3 RT-PCR.

Material: peripheral blood mononuclear cells (PBMCs), obtained at new diagnosis, from a patient treated with antithyroid drugs. The TCR comes from a man aged 18 to 30 with Graves disease. The chain uses TRBV4-1 and TRBJ2-7; D remains ambiguous. The CDR3 protein is CASSQVPGAYEQYF. The DNA for the CDR3 is TGCGCCAGCAGCCAAGTACCCGGCGCCTACGAGCAGTACTTC.